This T cell receptor (beta chain) originates from a study of T cell repertoires in cytomegalovirus infection. On the study more broadly: Public TCR beta signatures provided an indication of both CMV infection and a matching HLA type.

TCRdb used MiXCR to reprocess the reads, holding one entry per CDR3 protein. The repertoire holds roughly 760,000 distinct CDR3 sequences, with 35% as singletons. Study observations and caveats: There were HLA-C-restricted CMV-specific TCR beta clonotypes dominating the ex vivo response. Of the TCR beta families, the public ones yielded a cumulative frequency that identified carriers of CMV plus the relevant HLA.

A word on this clonotype: Its antigen is unknown.

The clonotype comes from a human donor in good health (CMV status not recorded). Some clones in this sample may be carry-over from other donors' samples. Material for sequencing was PBMCs.

The CDR3 DNA is TGTGCCAGCAGTTGGGTGGGAAGGGAGTTCTTC. This gives the protein CASSWVGREFF. The chain uses TRBV6-5 and TRBJ2-1; D not resolved. Trimming left V 4 bases short and J 14 bases short, with 12 bases between. Germline CDR1 reads MNHEY; CDR2 reads SVGAGI. CDR3 length equals 11 residues.